This T cell receptor (beta chain) was observed in a study of blood T cell repertoires in COVID-19. Study information: The United States, Italy and Spain provided the acute and convalescent COVID-19 samples. T cells, B-cell-depleted T cells, or PBMCs provided the cDNA or gDNA that served as material.

V dropped 9 bases and J dropped 0 bases, with 11 bases sitting between them. The CDR3 is 13 residues long. As processed by the authors: Reference gene primer amplification yielded estimated nucleated cell counts. Repertoires were generated with immunoSEQ multiplex PCR, while TCRdb's copy carries only in-frame clones and drops some. V, J and clone size are taken as reported in that table, and D and trimming were inferred from the DNA itself. This table has roughly 130,000 clones, approximately 84% appearing once. The V and J genes are TRBV12-3 or TRBV12-4 and TRBJ2-5, with D tentatively TRBD2 (5 bases). Sequencing used peripheral blood. The receptor was derived from a woman aged 30 to 39 who had recovered from COVID-19. The CDR3 protein is CASRNGNQETQYF. As DNA, the CDR3 is TGTGCCAGTCGGAACGGGAACCAAGAGACCCAGTACTTC.